These 27 T cell receptor beta chains originate from one sample sequenced in a study of blood T cell repertoires in COVID-19. The data were produced by immunoSEQ multiplex PCR, yet TCRdb's version contains in-frame clones alone and is incomplete. The repertoire has approximately 120,000 clones, more than 80% of them found once; the top ten carry 3.2%. Sequenced: peripheral blood. The source is an elderly woman with COVID-19, enrolled during active disease.

The V gene is TRBV7-3, the J gene TRBJ2-1; TRBD2 agrees at 7 bases. There are 15 residues in the CDR3. Germline lookup yields CDR1 SGHTA and CDR2 FQGTGA. V dropped 2 bases and J dropped 4; count of bases not matched to a gene: 5. DNA of the CDR3: TGTGCCAGCAGCTTAGTAGCGGGCCGTTACAATGAGCAGTTCTTC. Its protein is CASSLVAGRYNEQFF.

The chain joins TRBV19 to TRBJ1-1; TRBD1 matches 9 bases. From germline, CDR1 is LNHDA and CDR2 SQIVND (reference sequence). This CDR3 contains 14 residues. The V and J ends lost 5 bases and 7 bases, in that order; junction bases with no gene match: 8. In DNA form, the CDR3 reads TGTGCCAGTAGTCCCGACAGGGGGGTGGATGAAGCTTTCTTT. Translating gives CASSPDRGVDEAFF.

The J gene is TRBJ1-5, the V gene TRBV19, with 9 nucleotides matching TRBD1. CDR1 LNHDA and CDR2 SQIVND come from the germline V gene (reference sequence). With 11 bases clipped from V and 4 bases from J, the junction kept 6 bases outside the gene matches. CDR3 length equals 13 residues. The CDR3 bases are TGTGCCGCGTCCGGGACAGGGAATCAGCCCCAGCATTTT. Amino acids: CAASGTGNQPQHF.

This sequence joins TRBV15 and TRBJ1-1, with a tentative D call TRBD1 (6 bases). CDR1 LNHNV and CDR2 YYDKDF come from the germline V gene (reference sequence). With 5 bases removed from V and 9 bases from J, the gap between germline ends came to 22 bases. The CDR3 is 15 amino acids. CDR3 in DNA: TGTGCCACCAGCCAAGGTAATACAGGGATTAGTAAAGCTTTCTTT. This sequence encodes CATSQGNTGISKAFF.

The chain combines TRBV5-8 with TRBJ2-7, with TRBD2 matching over 12 bases. The J segment lost 5 bases and the V segment lost 3 bases, leaving 6 bases of the junction unmatched. This CDR3 region has 15 residues. From germline, CDR1 is SGHTS and CDR2 YDEGEE. As DNA, the CDR3 is TGTGCCAGCAGCTGGGGACTAGCGGGTCGGGACGAGCAGTACTTC. Amino acid sequence: CASSWGLAGRDEQYF.

The V gene is TRBV28, the J gene TRBJ1-1, with D unclear. Germline V lookup: CDR1 MDHEN, CDR2 SYDVKM. V lost 6 bases and J 1 base, leaving 12 bases between the germline ends. The CDR3 sequence is 14 residues long. CDR3 nucleotides: TGTGCCAGCAGGTCCCTGGCAGGGAACACTGAAGCTTTCTTT. Protein sequence: CASRSLAGNTEAFF.

This sequence joins TRBV2 and TRBJ2-3; weak D call: TRBD2 (7 bases). Germline CDR1 reads SNHLY; CDR2 reads FYNNEI. Trimming took off 4 bases at V and 0 bases at J, with 14 bases between the two ends. The CDR3 consists of 16 residues. The CDR3 region is CASSVGGRSSTDTQYF. The CDR3 DNA is TGTGCCAGCAGTGTGGGGGGGCGTTCTAGCACAGATACGCAGTATTTT.

This clone has only a few counts. The chain employs TRBV28 and TRBJ1-5; a possible D gene is TRBD1 (5 bases). The CDR3 extends over 23 amino acids. V lost 7 bases and J 1 base, leaving 38 bases between the germline ends. Per germline, CDR1 MDHEN and CDR2 SYDVKM. The chain's CDR3 is CASTDSSSSLPAVFGSSNQPQHF. The CDR3 DNA is TGTGCCAGCACCGACAGTTCCAGCTCCTTGCCAGCAGTTTTTGGTTCCAGCAATCAGCCCCAGCATTTT. The full variable domain, in which reference TRBV28 and TRBJ1-5 provide the parts outside the CDR3, is DVKVTQSSRYLVKRTGEKVFLECVQDMDHENMFWYRQDPGLGLRLIYFSYDVKMKEKGDIPEGYSVSREKKERFSLILESASTNQTSMYLCASTDSSSSLPAVFGSSNQPQHFGDGTRLSIL.

The V call is TRBV6-5, the J call TRBJ1-5; a weak D match, TRBD1 (5 bases). CDR3 length: 14 amino acids. CDR1 is MNHEY and CDR2 is SVGAGI in the germline V gene. Trimming cost V 5 bases and J 0 bases, with 8 bases left between them. The CDR3 DNA follows: TGTGCCAGCAGTCAGGGTTATAGCAATCAGCCCCAGCATTTT. The encoded protein is CASSQGYSNQPQHF.

The CDR3 spells CASSEFLVGEYGYTF. The CDR3 bases are TGTGCCAGCAGTGAATTTCTGGTTGGGGAGTATGGCTACACCTTC. The V and J genes are TRBV25-1 and TRBJ1-2, with D unclear. Germline CDR1 is MGHDK and CDR2 is SYGVNS. V was cut by 1 base and J by 5 bases, with 14 bases left in between. The CDR3 sequence is 15 residues long.

The rearrangement links TRBV4-2 to TRBJ2-1, with TRBD2 matching 10 bases. The CDR3 has 17 residues. Germline CDR1 and CDR2: LGHNA and YNFKEQ. V shed 0 bases, J shed 9 bases, and the junction held 11 bases outside the gene matches. The CDR3 DNA is TGTGCCAGCAGCCAAGAGTCCCCTAGCGGGAGATCTCGTGAGCAGTTCTTC. It codes for CASSQESPSGRSREQFF.

The chain couples TRBV6-5 to TRBJ1-5, with D maybe TRBD1 (5 bases). V shed 6 bases and J shed 0 bases, with 12 bases lying between them. Germline loops: CDR1 MNHEY, CDR2 SVGAGI. The CDR3 runs 15 residues. As DNA, the CDR3 is TGTGCCAGCAGGCGGGACGGATATAGCAATCAGCCCCAGCATTTT. Its protein is CASRRDGYSNQPQHF.

Notes on this clone: The junction departs from germline at one end; a sequencing error may be responsible. Other DNA sequences of this sample code for an identical CDR3. The rearrangement uses TRBV11-1 and TRBJ2-3; the D gene is possibly TRBD2 (5 bases). The CDR3 sequence is 16 residues long. From germline, CDR1 is SGHAT and CDR2 FQDESV (reference sequence). The CDR3 protein is CASSLGTRTSTDTQYF. CDR3 DNA sequence: TGCGCCAGCAGCTTGGGCACCAGGACTAGCACAGATACGCAGTATTTT.

The chain has TRBV6-2 or TRBV6-3 and TRBJ1-1, with TRBD1 identical over 9 bases. This CDR3 spans 18 amino acids. CDR1 and CDR2 from the germline V gene are MNHEY and SVGEGT. Trimming at V came to 2 bases and at J to 0 bases, leaving 10 bases not matched to a gene. This chain's CDR3 is CASSYPMGQGNLNTEAFF. The CDR3 DNA reads as TGTGCCAGCAGTTACCCAATGGGACAGGGTAACCTGAACACTGAAGCTTTCTTT.

This clone has ten or more counts. The V gene is TRBV10-1, the J gene TRBJ1-2; TRBD1 is a possible D gene (6 bases). V dropped 7 bases and J dropped 8 bases, with 14 bases sitting between them. From germline, CDR1 is WNHNN and CDR2 SYGVQD (reference sequence). CDR3 length equals 12 residues. The CDR3 nucleotides read TGCGCCAGCAATGACAGGCCCCGGGGCTACACCTTC. Translating gives CASNDRPRGYTF.

This rearrangement joins TRBV5-6 to TRBJ1-1; 7 nucleotides match TRBD1. The CDR3 covers 15 residues. V was clipped by 1 base and J by 4 bases; unmatched bases: 7. Germline V CDR1 and CDR2: SGHDT, YYEEEE. The CDR3 region has the DNA TGTGCCAGCAGCTTGTTCGACAGGGAGTTCACTGAAGCTTTCTTT. Translation gives CASSLFDREFTEAFF. Looking up the rest from reference TRBV5-6 and TRBJ1-1 gives the full variable domain: DAGVTQSPTHLIKTRGQQVTLRCSPKSGHDTVSWYQQALGQGPQFIFQYYEEEERQRGNFPDRFSGHQFPNYSSELNVNALLLGDSALYLCASSLFDREFTEAFFGQGTRLTVV.

V is TRBV27 and J is TRBJ2-1; 9 nucleotides match TRBD2. The V and J ends lost 3 bases and 5 bases, in that order; junction bases with no gene match: 5. In germline, CDR1 is MNHEY, CDR2 SMNVEV (reference sequence). The CDR3 sequence is 15 residues long. CDR3 in DNA: TGTGCCAGCAGTTTGGGGCTAGCGGGACACAATGAGCAGTTCTTC. As protein: CASSLGLAGHNEQFF.

The rearrangement uses TRBV5-8 and TRBJ2-7; 10 positions agree with TRBD2. Germline assignment: CDR1 SGHTS and CDR2 YDEGEE. Trimming at V came to 10 bases and at J to 5 bases, leaving 9 bases not matched to a gene. CDR3 size: 13 residues. The CDR3 spells CAQRLAGVDEQYF. CDR3 nucleotide sequence: TGTGCCCAACGGCTAGCGGGGGTTGACGAGCAGTACTTC.

The chain recombines TRBV24-1 with TRBJ1-5; D may be TRBD1 (5 bases). Germline-derived CDR1 and CDR2 are KGHDR and SFDVKD. V was cut by 4 bases and J by 0 bases, with 12 bases left in between. The CDR3 extends over 16 amino acids. The CDR3 coding sequence is TGTGCCACCAGTGACCGTCAGGGTGGTAGCAATCAGCCCCAGCATTTT. Residues: CATSDRQGGSNQPQHF.

This clone has only a few counts. The chain couples TRBV4-1 to TRBJ2-7; 10 bases line up with TRBD2. The CDR3 contains 15 residues. V lost 4 bases and J lost 3; bases outside the gene matches: 6. Germline CDR1 is MGHRA and CDR2 is YSYEKL. CDR3 region: CASSPRLAGDYEQYF. The CDR3 bases are TGCGCCAGCAGCCCGAGACTAGCGGGTGACTACGAGCAGTACTTC.

The genes are TRBV7-9 and TRBJ1-1; tentatively, D is TRBD1 (5 bases). Germline V gene lookup returns CDR1 SEHNR and CDR2 FQNEAQ (reference sequence). V shed 3 bases and J shed 0 bases, with 8 bases lying between them. This CDR3 contains 14 residues. The CDR3 region is CASSLTAVNTEAFF. In DNA form, the CDR3 reads TGTGCCAGCAGCTTGACAGCCGTGAACACTGAAGCTTTCTTT.

The CDR3 loop reads CASRVGTSRLNTGELFF. Here the CDR3 DNA reads TGTGCCAGCAGAGTCGGGACTAGCCGATTGAACACCGGGGAGCTGTTTTTT. This chain uses TRBV5-6 with TRBJ2-2, with 9 bases aligning to TRBD2. Germline CDR1 reads SGHDT; CDR2 reads YYEEEE. The J segment lost 1 base and the V segment lost 5 bases, leaving 9 bases of the junction unmatched. This CDR3 region has 17 residues.

The chain joins TRBV3-1 (or the pseudogene TRBV3-2) to TRBJ2-2; TRBD2 matches 8 bases. J lost 3 bases, V lost 6 bases, and 9 bases had no gene match. The CDR3 runs 16 residues. CDR1 is LGHDT and CDR2 is YNNKEL in the germline V gene (reference sequence). The CDR3 protein is CASRQIAGLDTGELFF. In DNA form, the CDR3 reads TGTGCCAGCAGACAAATAGCGGGACTAGACACCGGGGAGCTGTTTTTT.

The chain has TRBV18 and TRBJ2-2; 10 bases match TRBD2. Trimming at V came to 5 bases and at J to 3 bases, leaving 30 bases not matched to a gene. The CDR3 spans 24 residues. Germline values: CDR1 KGHSH, CDR2 LQKENI. The CDR3: CASSAHPSTSGLVGFPNDTGELFF. The DNA for the CDR3 is TGTGCCAGCTCAGCTCATCCCTCGACTAGCGGGCTTGTGGGCTTCCCCAACGACACCGGGGAGCTGTTTTTT.

The chain employs TRBV7-2 and TRBJ2-7; D possibly corresponds to TRBD1 (6 bases). Per germline, CDR1 SGHTA and CDR2 FQGNSA. This CDR3 contains 13 residues. Trimming cost V 5 bases and J 7 bases, with 15 bases left between them. The CDR3 is CASSIGGHGEQYF. The CDR3 DNA reads as TGTGCCAGCAGCATTGGGGGACACGGAGAGCAGTACTTC.

The V call is TRBV10-3, the J call TRBJ1-5; TRBD1 is a possible D gene (6 bases). Germline V gene lookup returns CDR1 ENHRY and CDR2 SYGVKD. V was shortened by 2 bases and J by 6 bases, with 11 bases between the two germline ends. The CDR3 has 14 amino acids. CDR3 region: CAISETGSGQPQHF. CDR3 DNA: TGTGCCATCAGTGAGACAGGGAGCGGTCAGCCCCAGCATTTT.

The chain couples TRBV5-4 to TRBJ1-1; D gene unclear. The CDR3 loop spans 14 amino acids. The germline V and J ends were trimmed by 0 bases and 4 bases, with 10 bases remaining between them. Germline-derived CDR1 and CDR2 are SGHNT and YYREEE (reference sequence). The DNA for the CDR3 is TGTGCCAGCAGCTTGGGGCAGGACTTCACTGAAGCTTTCTTT. Its protein product is CASSLGQDFTEAFF.